Below, 23 T cell receptor beta chains from the same sample are listed, as sequenced in a study of blood T cell repertoires in COVID-19. Clones were read by immunoSEQ multiplex PCR, and TCRdb kept only the in-frame ones, dropping some. Here the sample spans 270,000 or so clones, 83% being singletons. Sequencing was performed on peripheral blood. Receptors originate from a woman aged 45-65 years who had recovered from COVID-19.

The rearrangement joins TRBV4-1 to TRBJ1-2; D perhaps matches TRBD1 (6 bases). The CDR3 is 18 amino acids. The V end lost 0 bases, the J end lost 3 bases, and 20 bases lay between the germline ends. Germline values: CDR1 MGHRA, CDR2 YSYEKL. CDR3: CASSQDPTGRIFHYGYTF. The DNA of the CDR3 is TGCGCCAGCAGCCAAGATCCCACAGGGAGAATTTTCCACTATGGCTACACCTTC.

This clone has just one count. The chain joins TRBV29-1 to TRBJ1-1; D perhaps matches TRBD1 (5 bases). This CDR3 has 13 amino acids. V lost 2 bases and J 1 base, leaving 8 bases between the germline ends. Per the germline V gene, CDR1 is SQVTM and CDR2 is ANQGSEA. The CDR3 loop reads CSVERQGNTEAFF. Here the CDR3 DNA reads TGCAGCGTTGAACGGCAGGGGAACACTGAAGCTTTCTTT.

The chain has TRBV6-5 and TRBJ2-1, with 9 nucleotides matching TRBD1. The CDR3 covers 13 residues. V shed 5 bases, J shed 14 bases, and the junction held 10 bases outside the gene matches. From germline, CDR1 is MNHEY and CDR2 SVGAGI. The CDR3 is CASSNLHRDREFF. The CDR3 DNA sequence: TGTGCCAGCAGTAATCTGCACCGGGACAGGGAGTTCTTC.

The chain links TRBV18 to TRBJ2-3; 7 bases align to TRBD1. CDR3 size: 15 residues. The J segment lost 1 base and the V segment lost 3 bases, leaving 4 bases of the junction unmatched. The germline gives CDR1 KGHSH, CDR2 LQKENI. The DNA for the CDR3 is TGTGCCAGCTCACCGACAGGGAAAGGCACAGATACGCAGTATTTT. Protein: CASSPTGKGTDTQYF.

This sequence joins TRBV19 and TRBJ2-1; maybe TRBD1 (5 bases). This CDR3 has 16 residues. Germline CDR1 LNHDA, CDR2 SQIVND (reference sequence). V shed 3 bases and J shed 6 bases, with 18 bases lying between them. As DNA, the CDR3 is TGTGCCAGTAGTATTCAGGGCGGCGGTGGGATCAATGAGCAGTTCTTC. Its protein is CASSIQGGGGINEQFF.

This chain connects TRBV28 to TRBJ2-5, with D hard to call. V was pared by 3 bases and J by 9 bases, with 14 bases between. The CDR3 length is 13 residues. Looked up from germline, CDR1 is MDHEN and CDR2 is SYDVKM. CDR3 DNA sequence: TGTGCCAGCAGTTTGGGCACGGCGTCCCCCCAGTACTTC. Protein product: CASSLGTASPQYF.

The chain recombines TRBV10-3 with TRBJ2-7, with a weak D call TRBD1 (5 bases). The CDR3 loop spans 14 amino acids. The germline V gene encodes CDR1 ENHRY and CDR2 SYGVKD. V was clipped by 10 bases and J by 0 bases, with 16 bases between them. The CDR3 loop is CATADSLSSYEQYF. CDR3 DNA sequence: TGTGCCACCGCCGACAGTCTGAGCTCCTACGAGCAGTACTTC.

The chain uses TRBV2 and TRBJ2-1, with D possibly TRBD2 on 6 matching bases. Germline V gene data show CDR1 as SNHLY and CDR2 as FYNNEI. The ends were cut back, 11 bases at V and 5 bases at J, with 19 bases in the middle. The CDR3 is made up of 14 amino acids. CDR3 sequence reads: CASHPGLGDNEQFF. The CDR3 DNA is TGTGCCTCTCATCCGGGACTGGGAGACAATGAGCAGTTCTTC.

The rearrangement uses TRBV5-1 and TRBJ2-2, with TRBD2 matching over 7 bases. V shed 6 bases, J shed 2 bases, and the junction held 4 bases outside the gene matches. Germline V gene lookup returns CDR1 SGHRS and CDR2 YFSETQ. The CDR3 loop spans 14 amino acids. The CDR3 region has the DNA TGCGCCAGCAAAAGGGAGGGCAACACCGGGGAGCTGTTTTTT. It yields the protein CASKREGNTGELFF.

This clone was detected many times. The genes are TRBV20-1 and TRBJ2-7, with D maybe TRBD1 (5 bases). The CDR3 contains 15 residues. Trimming pared 3 bases from V and 2 bases from J, leaving 17 bases between. The germline gives CDR1 DFQATT, CDR2 SNEGSKA (reference sequence). The CDR3: CSASGQGVPTYEQYF. CDR3 DNA sequence: TGCAGTGCTAGTGGACAAGGGGTTCCCACCTACGAGCAGTACTTC.

The gene calls are TRBV6-6 and TRBJ2-3, with D perhaps TRBD1 (6 bases). The CDR3 totals 13 residues. CDR1 is MNHNY, CDR2 SVGAGI, per germline (reference sequence). Trimming took off 5 bases at V and 4 bases at J, with 10 bases between the two ends. The CDR3 DNA sequence: TGTGCCAGCAGTAGCCCAGGGGCAGATACGCAGTATTTT. It yields the protein CASSSPGADTQYF.

The chain is built from TRBV4-3 and TRBJ2-4; 13 bases match TRBD2. With 0 bases clipped from V and 3 bases from J, the junction kept 5 bases outside the gene matches. Germline CDR1 and CDR2: LGHNA and YSLEER. The CDR3 consists of 18 residues. The chain's CDR3 is CASSQEGRTSGGKNIQYF. Written as DNA, the CDR3 is TGCGCCAGCAGCCAAGAAGGGAGGACTAGCGGGGGCAAAAACATTCAGTACTTC.

This chain joins TRBV2 and TRBJ2-5; 9 bases line up with TRBD1. The CDR3 totals 16 residues. Germline CDR1 is SNHLY and CDR2 is FYNNEI. V lost 6 bases and J lost 5; bases outside the gene matches: 13. The CDR3 sequence: CASRAGTGHSTETQYF. The DNA for the CDR3 is TGTGCCAGCAGAGCCGGGACAGGGCATTCTACGGAGACCCAGTACTTC.

This clone was detected only a few times. This rearrangement joins TRBV30 to TRBJ1-5; no firm D call. Trimming removed 3 bases from V and 4 bases from J, with 22 bases in between. Germline V gene lookup returns CDR1 GTSNPN and CDR2 SVGIG (reference sequence). This CDR3 spans 17 amino acids. In DNA, the CDR3 is TGTGCCTGGAGCAGTCTCGGGTCTATTCGAACAAATCAGCCCCAGCATTTT. It translates to CAWSSLGSIRTNQPQHF.

The chain uses TRBV19 and TRBJ2-7; D gene uncertain. Germline V gene data show CDR1 as LNHDA and CDR2 as SQIVND (reference sequence). CDR3 length: 12 amino acids. The V end lost 7 bases, the J end lost 1 base, and 8 bases lay between the germline ends. The CDR3 DNA reads as TGTGCCAGTAATCTAGTATCCTACGAGCAGTACTTC. This translates into CASNLVSYEQYF.

This clone has just one count. The V gene is TRBV14, the J gene TRBJ2-2; D may be TRBD2 (6 bases). CDR1 is SGHDN, CDR2 FVKESK, per germline. Trimming stripped 4 bases from V and 4 bases from J, with 13 bases between. The length of the CDR3 is 15 residues. The CDR3: CASSRLGGGTGELFF. The CDR3 region has the DNA TGTGCCAGCAGCCGCCTGGGAGGTGGCACCGGGGAGCTGTTTTTT.

The V call is TRBV5-1, the J call TRBJ2-1; 8 bases map to TRBD2. J gave up 8 bases and V 5 bases, and 9 bases lay outside the gene matches. The CDR3 spans 14 residues. CDR1 and CDR2 from the germline V gene are SGHRS and YFSETQ. The CDR3 coding sequence is TGCGCCAGCAGTACCGGACTAGCCTGGGATGAGCAGTTCTTC. Translation: CASSTGLAWDEQFF. The whole variable domain, remainder taken from reference TRBV5-1 and TRBJ2-1, is KAGVTQTPRYLIKTRGQQVTLSCSPISGHRSVSWYQQTPGQGLQFLFEYFSETQRNKGNFPGRFSGRQFSNSRSEMNVSTLELGDSALYLCASSTGLAWDEQFFGPGTRLTVL.

The gene calls are TRBV4-1 and TRBJ2-1; D is unresolved. Germline loops: CDR1 MGHRA, CDR2 YSYEKL. CDR3 length: 14 amino acids. Trimming left V 0 bases short and J 6 bases short, with 9 bases between. The CDR3 nucleotides read TGCGCCAGCAGCCAAGAGCGGCCGGGCAATGAGCAGTTCTTC. Its protein is CASSQERPGNEQFF.

This CDR3 reads CASSRPGQSREQYF. DNA of the CDR3: TGCGCCAGCAGTCGACCGGGACAGTCACGCGAGCAGTACTTC. The rearrangement uses TRBV4-1 and TRBJ2-7, with TRBD1 matching over 7 bases. Germline assignment: CDR1 MGHRA and CDR2 YSYEKL. V lost 6 bases, J lost 6 bases, and 11 bases stayed unmatched. The length of the CDR3 is 14 residues.

The chain combines TRBV5-4 with TRBJ2-2; 7 bases line up with TRBD2. Germline V CDR1 and CDR2: SGHNT, YYREEE (reference sequence). This CDR3 comprises 15 residues. V trimming: 4 bases; J trimming: 3 bases; junction bases outside the gene matches: 6. CDR3 bases: TGTGCCAGCAGCAACGGGGGGTCCGACACCGGGGAGCTGTTTTTT. This gives the protein CASSNGGSDTGELFF.

The rearrangement links TRBV7-2 to TRBJ1-5; D not resolved. The CDR3 is 16 residues long. Trimming shortened V by 2 bases and J by 0 bases, and 11 bases separated the two germline ends. CDR1 and CDR2 from the germline V gene are SGHTA and FQGNSA. CDR3 amino acids: CASSLRGGSSNQPQHF. The CDR3 DNA is TGTGCCAGCAGCTTACGCGGAGGCAGTAGCAATCAGCCCCAGCATTTT.

The chain links TRBV6-6 to TRBJ2-5; TRBD2 matches at 11 bases. The J segment lost 2 bases and the V segment lost 7 bases, leaving 6 bases of the junction unmatched. Per germline, CDR1 MNHNY and CDR2 SVGAGI (reference sequence). This CDR3 has 15 amino acids. The CDR3 DNA reads as TGTGCCAGCACCCCGGGACTAGCGGATCAAGAGACCCAGTACTTC. This codes for CASTPGLADQETQYF.

The chain is built from TRBV27 and TRBJ2-2; possibly TRBD1 for D (6 bases). The length of the CDR3 is 15 residues. The V and J ends lost 6 bases and 7 bases respectively, with 18 bases between them. Germline values: CDR1 MNHEY, CDR2 SMNVEV (reference sequence). In DNA, the CDR3 is TGTGCCAGCAGAAATTTACAGGGCTATAACGGGGAGCTGTTTTTT. Its translation: CASRNLQGYNGELFF.